The 4 T cell receptor beta chains below were found in one sample sequenced in a study of CD8 T cells in Susac syndrome. RNA was extracted with the RNeasy kit, and a quantity of about 0.45 to 1 ug was reverse transcribed using random hexamers. TCRdb fed the immunoSEQ multiplex PCR reads into MiXCR, producing one record per CDR3 protein. The sample shows 170,000 or so distinct CDR3 sequences, approximately 94% of them seen only once. Sequencing was carried out using CD4+ T cells from PBMCs. All receptors come from a human donor with Susac syndrome.

The V and J genes are TRBV6-2 or TRBV6-3 and TRBJ2-2; 10 bases align to TRBD2. The CDR3 extends over 14 amino acids. Germline-derived CDR1 and CDR2 are MNHEY and SVGEGT. The J segment lost 4 bases and the V segment lost 6 bases, leaving 2 bases of the junction unmatched. In DNA, the CDR3 is TGTGCCAGCAGGACTAGCGGGCCCACCGGGGAGCTGTTTTTT. Amino acid sequence: CASRTSGPTGELFF.

The genes are TRBV7-2 and TRBJ2-1; D not certain. The CDR3 covers 14 residues. In germline, CDR1 is SGHTA, CDR2 FQGNSA. Trimming shortened V by 1 base and J by 7 bases, and 11 bases separated the two germline ends. The CDR3, as DNA: TGTGCCAGCAGCTTAGGTATAGGGTTGAATGAGCAGTTCTTC. It yields the protein CASSLGIGLNEQFF. Supplemented by reference TRBV7-2 and TRBJ2-1, the full variable domain reads GAGVSQSPSNKVTEKGKDVELRCDPISGHTALYWYRQSLGQGLEFLIYFQGNSAPDKSGLPSDRFSAERTGGSVSTLTIQRTQQEDSAVYLCASSLGIGLNEQFFGPGTRLTVL.

V is TRBV4-3 and J is TRBJ2-3; 8 bases are a match to TRBD1. Trimming removed 1 base from V and 8 bases from J; junction bases left unmatched: 11. Per germline, CDR1 LGHNA and CDR2 YSLEER. The CDR3 runs 16 residues. CDR3 region: CASSQGTGPILGTQYF. The CDR3 DNA reads TGCGCCAGCAGCCAAGGGACAGGGCCTATCTTAGGTACGCAGTATTTT.

This CDR3 reads CASSIRDTSYEQYV. The CDR3 DNA reads as TGTGCCAGCAGTATAAGGGACACCTCCTACGAGCAGTACGTC. The chain uses TRBV2 and TRBJ2-7, with D possibly being TRBD1 (6 bases). The germline gives CDR1 SNHLY, CDR2 FYNNEI. The CDR3 covers 14 residues. Trimming took 5 bases from V and 0 from J, leaving 11 bases between them.